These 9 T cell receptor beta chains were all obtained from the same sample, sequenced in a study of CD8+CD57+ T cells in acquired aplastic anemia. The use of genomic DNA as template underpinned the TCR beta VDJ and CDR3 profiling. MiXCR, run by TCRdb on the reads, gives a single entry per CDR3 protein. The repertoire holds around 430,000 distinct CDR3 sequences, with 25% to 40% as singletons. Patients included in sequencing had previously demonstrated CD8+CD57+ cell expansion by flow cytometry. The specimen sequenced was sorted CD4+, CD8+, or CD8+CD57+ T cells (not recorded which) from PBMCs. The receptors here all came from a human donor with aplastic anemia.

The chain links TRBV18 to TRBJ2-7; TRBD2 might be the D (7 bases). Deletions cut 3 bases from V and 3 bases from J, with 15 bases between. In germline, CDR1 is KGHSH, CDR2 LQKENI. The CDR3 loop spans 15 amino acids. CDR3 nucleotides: TGTGCCAGCTCACCCCAGGGGAGGGGGTTCTACGAGCAGTACTTC. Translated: CASSPQGRGFYEQYF.

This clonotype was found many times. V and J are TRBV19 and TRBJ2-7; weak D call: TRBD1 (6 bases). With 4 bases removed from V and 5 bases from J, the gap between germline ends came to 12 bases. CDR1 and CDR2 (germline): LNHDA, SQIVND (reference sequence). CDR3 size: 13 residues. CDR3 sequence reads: CASSRPDSNEQYF. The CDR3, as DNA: TGTGCCAGTAGTAGACCGGACAGCAACGAGCAGTACTTC.

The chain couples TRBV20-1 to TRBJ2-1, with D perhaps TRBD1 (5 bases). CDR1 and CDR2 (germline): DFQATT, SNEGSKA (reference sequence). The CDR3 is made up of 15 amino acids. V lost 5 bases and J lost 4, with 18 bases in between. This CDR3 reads CSAGVDHAGYNEQFF. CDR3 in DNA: TGCAGTGCTGGGGTAGATCACGCAGGGTACAATGAGCAGTTCTTC.

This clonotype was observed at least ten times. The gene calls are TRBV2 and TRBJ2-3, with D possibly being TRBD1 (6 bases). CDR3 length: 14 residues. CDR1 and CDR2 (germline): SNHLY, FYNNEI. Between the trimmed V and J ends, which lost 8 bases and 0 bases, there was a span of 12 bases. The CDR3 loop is CASGDITSTDTQYF. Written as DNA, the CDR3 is TGTGCCAGCGGGGACATCACGAGCACAGATACGCAGTATTTT.

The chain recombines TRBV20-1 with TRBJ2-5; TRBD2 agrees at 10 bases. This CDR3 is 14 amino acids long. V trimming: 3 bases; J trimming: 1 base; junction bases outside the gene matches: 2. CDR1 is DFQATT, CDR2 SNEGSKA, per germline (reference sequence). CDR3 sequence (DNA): TGCAGTGCTAGGAGGACTAGCGGCCAAGAGACCCAGTACTTC. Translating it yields CSARRTSGQETQYF.

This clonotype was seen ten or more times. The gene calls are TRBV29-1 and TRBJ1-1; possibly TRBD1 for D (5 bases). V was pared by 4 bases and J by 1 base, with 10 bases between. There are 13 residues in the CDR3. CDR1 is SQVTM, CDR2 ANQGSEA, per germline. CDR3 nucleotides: TGCAGCGTTGTATCCACAGGGAACACTGAAGCTTTCTTT. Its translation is CSVVSTGNTEAFF. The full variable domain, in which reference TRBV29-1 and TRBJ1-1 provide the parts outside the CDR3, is SAVISQKPSRDICQRGTSLTIQCQVDSQVTMMFWYRQQPGQSLTLIATANQGSEATYESGFVIDKFPISRPNLTFSTLTVSNMSPEDSSIYLCSVVSTGNTEAFFGQGTRLTVV.

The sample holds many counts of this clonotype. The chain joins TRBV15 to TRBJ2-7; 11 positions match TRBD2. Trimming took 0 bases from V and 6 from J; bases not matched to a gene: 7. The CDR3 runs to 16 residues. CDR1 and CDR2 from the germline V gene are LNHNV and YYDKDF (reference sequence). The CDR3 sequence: CATSRDIAGGPFEQYF. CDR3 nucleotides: TGTGCCACCAGCAGAGATATAGCGGGAGGGCCTTTCGAGCAGTACTTC.

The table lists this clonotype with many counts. CDR3: CASSFAETPNNSPLHF. As DNA, the CDR3 is TGTGCCAGCAGCTTTGCAGAGACGCCCAATAATTCACCCCTCCACTTT. The rearrangement joins TRBV7-2 to TRBJ1-6; unclear D gene. Germline-derived CDR1 and CDR2 are SGHTA and FQGNSA. V lost 3 bases and J 5 bases, leaving 14 bases between the germline ends. This CDR3 region has 16 residues.

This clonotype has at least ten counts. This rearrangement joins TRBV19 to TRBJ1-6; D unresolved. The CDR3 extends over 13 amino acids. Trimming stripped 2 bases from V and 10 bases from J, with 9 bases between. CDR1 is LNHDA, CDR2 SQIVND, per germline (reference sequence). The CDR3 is CASSITDWSPLHF. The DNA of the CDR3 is TGTGCCAGTAGTATAACAGACTGGTCACCCCTCCACTTT.